The entry below describes one T cell receptor beta chain. This sample is part of a study of human T cells and chemical hapten exposure. Study-wide context: Sensitizing treatment utilized 2% DPC over an approximately 2 cm by approximately 2 cm portion of upper inner arm skin. Diphenylcyclopropenone was administered weekly to the scalp of patients throughout the roughly 22-week study.

CDR3 length: 19 amino acids. Germline CDR1 is SGHDN and CDR2 is FVKESK. The ends were cut back, 2 bases at V and 3 bases at J, with 23 bases in the middle. Time point of the sample: patch test 3, about 24 weeks after DPC sensitization. Stated treatment: therapeutic diphenylcyclopropenone sensitization with weekly scalp DPC. In every case, blood was obtained before the patch test was applied. Unfractionated whole blood was the source of the extracted total RNA. A single record per CDR3 protein comes from TCRdb applying MiXCR to the RACE reads. Of some 89,000 distinct CDR3 sequences in the sample, around 25% were seen once.

This clonotype was sampled from a man aged 40-50 years with alopecia areata. Some clones in this sample may be carry-over from other donors' samples. The J gene is TRBJ2-4, the V gene TRBV14; no definite D call. Here the sequenced sample was whole blood, taken in connection with sensitization to the hapten diphenylcyclopropenone (DPC). CDR3 DNA: TGTGCCAGCAGCCAATCAAACGCCTGGGCGGTTTCGGTCAAAAACATTCAGTACTTC. This encodes CASSQSNAWAVSVKNIQYF.